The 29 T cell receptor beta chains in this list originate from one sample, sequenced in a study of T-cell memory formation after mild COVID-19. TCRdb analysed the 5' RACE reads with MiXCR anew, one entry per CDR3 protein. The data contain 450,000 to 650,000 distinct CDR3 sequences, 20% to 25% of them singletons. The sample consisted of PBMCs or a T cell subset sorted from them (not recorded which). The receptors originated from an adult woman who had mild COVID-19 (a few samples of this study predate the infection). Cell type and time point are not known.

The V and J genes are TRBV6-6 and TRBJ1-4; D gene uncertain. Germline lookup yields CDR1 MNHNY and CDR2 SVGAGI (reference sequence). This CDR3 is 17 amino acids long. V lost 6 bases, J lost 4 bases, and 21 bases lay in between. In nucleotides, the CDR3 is TGTGCCAGCAGGGTCCCCGCCTACAGAGCACTTAATGAAAAACTGTTTTTT. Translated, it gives CASRVPAYRALNEKLFF.

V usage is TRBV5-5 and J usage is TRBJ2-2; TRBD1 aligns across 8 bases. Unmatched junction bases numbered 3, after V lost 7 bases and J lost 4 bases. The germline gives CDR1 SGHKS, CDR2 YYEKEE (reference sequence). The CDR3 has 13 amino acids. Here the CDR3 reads CASSTGATGELFF. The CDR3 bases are TGTGCCAGCTCGACAGGGGCCACCGGGGAGCTGTTTTTT.

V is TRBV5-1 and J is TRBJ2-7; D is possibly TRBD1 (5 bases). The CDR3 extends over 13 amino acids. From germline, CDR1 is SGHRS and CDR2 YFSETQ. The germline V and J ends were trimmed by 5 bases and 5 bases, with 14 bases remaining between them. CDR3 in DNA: TGCGCCAGCAGAATCGGACATCCTAACGAGCAGTACTTC. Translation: CASRIGHPNEQYF.

CDR3 in DNA: TGTGCCAGCAGCTGGACTAGCGGGAGCCAAGAGACCCAGTACTTC. Its translation: CASSWTSGSQETQYF. The chain employs TRBV7-2 and TRBJ2-5, with 13 bases fitting TRBD2. V was clipped by 4 bases and J by 1 base; unmatched bases: 0. The germline V gene encodes CDR1 SGHTA and CDR2 FQGNSA. CDR3 length: 15 amino acids.

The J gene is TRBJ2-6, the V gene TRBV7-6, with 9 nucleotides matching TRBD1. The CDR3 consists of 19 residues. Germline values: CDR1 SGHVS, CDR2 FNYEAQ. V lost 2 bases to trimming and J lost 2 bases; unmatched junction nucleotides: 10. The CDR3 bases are TGTGCCAGCAGCTTACTATCGGGACAGGGTACAACTGGGGCCAACGTCCTGACTTTC. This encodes CASSLLSGQGTTGANVLTF.

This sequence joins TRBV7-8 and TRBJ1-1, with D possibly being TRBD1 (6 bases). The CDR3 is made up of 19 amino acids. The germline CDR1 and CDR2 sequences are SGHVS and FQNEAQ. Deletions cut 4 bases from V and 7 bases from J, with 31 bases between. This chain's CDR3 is CASSSFPRQVPPGGSEAFF. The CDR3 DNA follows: TGTGCCAGCAGCTCATTCCCCCGACAGGTACCACCAGGCGGGAGTGAAGCTTTCTTT.

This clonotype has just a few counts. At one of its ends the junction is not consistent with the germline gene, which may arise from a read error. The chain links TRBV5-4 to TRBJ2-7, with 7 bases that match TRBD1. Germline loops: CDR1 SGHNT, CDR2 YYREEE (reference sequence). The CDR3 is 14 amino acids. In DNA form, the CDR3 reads TGTGCCAGCAGCTCCACCGGACAGGAATACGTGCAGTACTTC. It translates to CASSSTGQEYVQYF.

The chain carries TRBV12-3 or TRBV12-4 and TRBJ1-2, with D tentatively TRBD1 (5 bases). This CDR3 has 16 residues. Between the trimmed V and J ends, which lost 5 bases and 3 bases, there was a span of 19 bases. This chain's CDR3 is CASSPQINRGDYGYTF. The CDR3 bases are TGTGCCAGCAGTCCCCAAATCAACCGAGGGGACTATGGCTACACCTTC.

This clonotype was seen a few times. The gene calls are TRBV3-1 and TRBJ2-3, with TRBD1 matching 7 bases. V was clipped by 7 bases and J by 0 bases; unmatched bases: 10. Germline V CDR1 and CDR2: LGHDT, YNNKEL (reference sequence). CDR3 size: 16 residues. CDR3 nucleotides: TGTGCCAGCAACCAGGGACAGCTAACTAGCACAGATACGCAGTATTTT. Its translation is CASNQGQLTSTDTQYF.

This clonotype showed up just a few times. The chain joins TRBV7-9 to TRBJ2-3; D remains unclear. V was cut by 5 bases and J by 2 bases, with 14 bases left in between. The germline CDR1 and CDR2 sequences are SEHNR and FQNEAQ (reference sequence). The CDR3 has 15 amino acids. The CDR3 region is CASSLRRLLTDTQYF. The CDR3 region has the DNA TGTGCCAGCAGCCTACGCAGGCTTCTCACAGATACGCAGTATTTT.

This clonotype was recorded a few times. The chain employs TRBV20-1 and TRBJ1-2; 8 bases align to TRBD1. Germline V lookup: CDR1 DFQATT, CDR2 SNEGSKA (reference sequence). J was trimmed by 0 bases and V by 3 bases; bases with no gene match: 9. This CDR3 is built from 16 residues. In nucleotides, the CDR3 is TGCAGTGCTAGTCTCGGGACAGGACTAGCTAACTATGGCTACACCTTC. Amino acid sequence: CSASLGTGLANYGYTF.

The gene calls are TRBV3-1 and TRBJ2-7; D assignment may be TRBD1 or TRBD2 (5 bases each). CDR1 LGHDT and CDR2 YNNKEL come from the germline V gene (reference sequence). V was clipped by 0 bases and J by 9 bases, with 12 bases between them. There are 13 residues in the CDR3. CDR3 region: CASSQDLGTTQYF. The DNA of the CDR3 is TGTGCCAGCAGCCAAGATTTGGGGACGACGCAGTACTTC.

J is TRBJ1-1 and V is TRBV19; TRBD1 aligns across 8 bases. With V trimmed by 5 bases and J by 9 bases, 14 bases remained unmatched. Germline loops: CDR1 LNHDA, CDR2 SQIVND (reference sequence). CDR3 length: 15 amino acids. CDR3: CASSGRTGRPVKAFF. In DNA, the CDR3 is TGTGCCAGTAGTGGGCGGACAGGGAGGCCTGTAAAAGCTTTCTTT.

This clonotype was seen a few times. CDR3: CATSRVRSVDEQFF. The CDR3 DNA is TGTGCCACCAGCAGAGTTAGGTCAGTCGATGAGCAGTTCTTC. The V and J genes are TRBV15 and TRBJ2-1, with D unclear. The CDR3 totals 14 residues. V lost 1 base to trimming and J lost 8 bases, with 12 bases between them. Germline loops: CDR1 LNHNV, CDR2 YYDKDF (reference sequence). The complete variable domain, with remaining parts taken from reference TRBV15 and TRBJ2-1, reads DAMVIQNPRYQVTQFGKPVTLSCSQTLNHNVMYWYQQKSSQAPKLLFHYYDKDFNNEADTPDNFQSRRPNTSFCFLDIRSPGLGDTAMYLCATSRVRSVDEQFFGPGTRLTVL.

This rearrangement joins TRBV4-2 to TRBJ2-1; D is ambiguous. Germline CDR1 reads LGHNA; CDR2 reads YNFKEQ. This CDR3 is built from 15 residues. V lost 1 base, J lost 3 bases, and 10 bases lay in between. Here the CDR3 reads CASSQVDLDYNEQFF. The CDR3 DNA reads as TGTGCCAGCAGCCAAGTAGACTTGGACTACAATGAGCAGTTCTTC.

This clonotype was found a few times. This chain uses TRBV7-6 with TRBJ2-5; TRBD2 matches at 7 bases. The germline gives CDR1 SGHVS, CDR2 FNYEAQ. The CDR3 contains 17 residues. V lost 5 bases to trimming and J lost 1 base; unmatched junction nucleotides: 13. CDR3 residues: CASSPRGEGPVQETQYF. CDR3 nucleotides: TGTGCCAGCAGCCCTCGAGGGGAGGGGCCTGTCCAAGAGACCCAGTACTTC.

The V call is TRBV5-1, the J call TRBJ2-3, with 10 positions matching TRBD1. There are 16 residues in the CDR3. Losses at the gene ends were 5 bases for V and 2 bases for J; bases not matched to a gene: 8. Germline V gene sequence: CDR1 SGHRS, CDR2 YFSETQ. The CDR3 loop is CASSFGQGGYTDTQYF. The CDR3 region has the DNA TGCGCCAGCAGTTTCGGACAGGGGGGCTACACAGATACGCAGTATTTT.

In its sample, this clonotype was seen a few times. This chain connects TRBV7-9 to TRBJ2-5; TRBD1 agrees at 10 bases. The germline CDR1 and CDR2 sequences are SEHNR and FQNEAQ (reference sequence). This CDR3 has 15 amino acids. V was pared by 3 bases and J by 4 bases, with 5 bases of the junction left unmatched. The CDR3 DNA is TGTGCCAGCAGCTTCTGGACAGGGGGTGGAGAGACCCAGTACTTC. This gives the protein CASSFWTGGGETQYF.

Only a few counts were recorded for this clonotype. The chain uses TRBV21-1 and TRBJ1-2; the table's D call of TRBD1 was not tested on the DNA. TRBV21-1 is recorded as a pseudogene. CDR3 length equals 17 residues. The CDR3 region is CASSSRGTGQGSYGYTF. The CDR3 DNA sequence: TGTGCCAGCAGCTCCCGGGGGACGGGACAGGGGAGCTATGGCTACACCTTC.

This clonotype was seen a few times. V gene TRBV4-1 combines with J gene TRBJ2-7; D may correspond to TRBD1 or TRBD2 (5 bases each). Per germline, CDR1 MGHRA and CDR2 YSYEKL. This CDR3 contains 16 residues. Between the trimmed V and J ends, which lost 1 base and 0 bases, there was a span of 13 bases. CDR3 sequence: CASSQAGRDASYEQYF. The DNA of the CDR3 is TGCGCCAGCAGCCAAGCTGGCCGGGACGCCTCCTACGAGCAGTACTTC.

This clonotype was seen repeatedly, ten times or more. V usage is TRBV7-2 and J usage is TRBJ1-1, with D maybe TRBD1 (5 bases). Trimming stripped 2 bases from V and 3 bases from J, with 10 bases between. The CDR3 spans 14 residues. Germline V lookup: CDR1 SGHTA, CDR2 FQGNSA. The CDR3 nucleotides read TGTGCCAGCAGCTTACAGGGTCTATACACTGAAGCTTTCTTT. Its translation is CASSLQGLYTEAFF.

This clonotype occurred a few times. The CDR3 is CASHPPYLTYEQYF. The CDR3 DNA sequence: TGTGCCAGTCATCCGCCGTATCTGACCTACGAGCAGTACTTC. The chain uses TRBV5-6 and TRBJ2-7; D unclear. This CDR3 is built from 14 residues. Between the trimmed V and J ends, which lost 8 bases and 2 bases, there was a span of 17 bases. Germline loops: CDR1 SGHDT, CDR2 YYEEEE.

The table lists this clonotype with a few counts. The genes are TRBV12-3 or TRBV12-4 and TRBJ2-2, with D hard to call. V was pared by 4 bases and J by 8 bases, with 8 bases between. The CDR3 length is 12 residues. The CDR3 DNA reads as TGTGCCAGCAGTTACGGCGTGGGGGAGCTGTTTTTT. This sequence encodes CASSYGVGELFF.

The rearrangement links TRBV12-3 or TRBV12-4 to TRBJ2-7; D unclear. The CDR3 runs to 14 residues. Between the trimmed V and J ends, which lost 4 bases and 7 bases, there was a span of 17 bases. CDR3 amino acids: CASSSSFQIQEQYF. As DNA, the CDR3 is TGTGCCAGCAGTTCCTCCTTTCAGATACAGGAGCAGTACTTC.

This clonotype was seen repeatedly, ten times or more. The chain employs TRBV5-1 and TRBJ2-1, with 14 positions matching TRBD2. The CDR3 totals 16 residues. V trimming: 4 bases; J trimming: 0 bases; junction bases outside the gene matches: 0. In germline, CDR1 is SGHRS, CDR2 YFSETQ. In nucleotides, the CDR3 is TGCGCCAGCAGCGGGACTAGCGGGAGCTCCTACAATGAGCAGTTCTTC. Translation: CASSGTSGSSYNEQFF.

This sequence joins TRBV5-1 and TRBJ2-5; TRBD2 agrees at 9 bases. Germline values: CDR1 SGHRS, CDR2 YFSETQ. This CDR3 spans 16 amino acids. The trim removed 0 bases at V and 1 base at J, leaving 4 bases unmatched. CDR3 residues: CASSLVPSGIQETQYF. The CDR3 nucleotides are TGCGCCAGCAGCTTGGTTCCTAGCGGGATCCAAGAGACCCAGTACTTC.

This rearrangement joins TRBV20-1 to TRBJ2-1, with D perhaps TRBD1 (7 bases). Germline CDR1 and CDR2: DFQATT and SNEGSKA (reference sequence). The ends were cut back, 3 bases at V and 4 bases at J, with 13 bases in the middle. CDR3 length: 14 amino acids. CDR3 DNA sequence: TGCAGTGCTAGGAGGAGGGGGCGATACAATGAGCAGTTCTTC. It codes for CSARRRGRYNEQFF.

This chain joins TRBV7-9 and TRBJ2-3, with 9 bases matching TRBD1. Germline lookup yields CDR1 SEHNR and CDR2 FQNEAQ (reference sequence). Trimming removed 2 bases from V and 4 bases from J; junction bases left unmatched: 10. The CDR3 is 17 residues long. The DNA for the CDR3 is TGTGCCAGCAGCTTAAGAGGTTACAGGGGGCAGGCAGATACGCAGTATTTT. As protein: CASSLRGYRGQADTQYF.

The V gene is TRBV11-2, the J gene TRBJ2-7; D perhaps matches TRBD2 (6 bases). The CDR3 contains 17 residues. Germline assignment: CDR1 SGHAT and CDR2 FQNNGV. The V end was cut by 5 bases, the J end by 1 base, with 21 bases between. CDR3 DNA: TGTGCCAGCAGCCTAAGCCTGCTCCGGGACTCGTCCTACGAGCAGTACTTC. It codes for CASSLSLLRDSSYEQYF.